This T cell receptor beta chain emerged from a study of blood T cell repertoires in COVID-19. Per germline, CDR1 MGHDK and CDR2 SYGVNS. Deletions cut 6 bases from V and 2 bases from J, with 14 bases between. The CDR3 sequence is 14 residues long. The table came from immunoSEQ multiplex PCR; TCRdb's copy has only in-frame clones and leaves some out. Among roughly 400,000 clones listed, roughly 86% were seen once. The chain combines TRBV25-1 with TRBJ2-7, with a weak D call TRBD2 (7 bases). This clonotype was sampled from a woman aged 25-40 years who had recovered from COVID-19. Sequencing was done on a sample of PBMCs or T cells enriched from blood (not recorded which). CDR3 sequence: CASRPSGGTYEQYF. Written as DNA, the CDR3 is TGTGCCAGCAGACCGTCGGGGGGCACCTACGAGCAGTACTTC.